These 16 T cell receptor beta chains were sequenced from one sample in a study of blood T cells in healthy people across ages. The use of a sample-barcoded 5' primer and a J-beta primer mix characterized a second PCR of about 7 to 12 cycles. From the 5' RACE reads, TCRdb called clonotypes with MiXCR, one entry per CDR3 protein. This table holds hundreds of thousands of distinct CDR3 sequences, under 25% found once. Sequencing input: blood. All receptors come from a man aged 70-80 years in good health.

The chain uses TRBV5-6 and TRBJ2-7, with 12 bases that match TRBD2. Germline CDR1 reads SGHDT; CDR2 reads YYEEEE. CDR3 length: 17 residues. The J segment lost 4 bases and the V segment lost 3 bases, leaving 11 bases of the junction unmatched. In DNA form, the CDR3 reads TGTGCCAGCAGCTCGACTAGCGGGAGTGTGGTAATGTACGAGCAGTACTTC. Protein sequence: CASSSTSGSVVMYEQYF.

V usage is TRBV29-1 and J usage is TRBJ2-7, with 8 positions matching TRBD2. After removal of 4 bases from V and 3 bases from J, the junction contained 11 bases not matched to a gene. This CDR3 has 15 residues. Looked up from germline, CDR1 is SQVTM and CDR2 is ANQGSEA. CDR3 bases: TGCAGCGTTGGGACGACTAGCGCGACGCTCTACGAGCAGTACTTC. Residues: CSVGTTSATLYEQYF.

In its sample, this clonotype was seen a few times. The genes are TRBV20-1 and TRBJ2-7, with TRBD2 matching over 9 bases. CDR1 and CDR2 from the germline V gene are DFQATT and SNEGSKA (reference sequence). V dropped 1 base and J dropped 6; count of bases not matched to a gene: 4. The CDR3 covers 13 residues. The chain's CDR3 is CSARVAGDVEQYF. DNA of the CDR3: TGCAGTGCTAGAGTAGCGGGAGATGTCGAGCAGTACTTC.

This clonotype was seen a handful of times. The CDR3 nucleotides are TGTGCCAGCAACAGCGGGGGGACCCCCTCCTACGAGCAGTACTTC. It codes for CASNSGGTPSYEQYF. The rearrangement joins TRBV2 to TRBJ2-7; 9 bases agree with TRBD2. Trimming took 7 bases from V and 0 from J; bases not matched to a gene: 7. CDR1 is SNHLY, CDR2 FYNNEI, per germline. The length of the CDR3 is 15 residues.

V is TRBV7-2 and J is TRBJ2-4; TRBD2 aligns across 11 bases. From germline, CDR1 is SGHTA and CDR2 FQGNSA. With 4 bases clipped from V and 9 bases from J, the junction kept 14 bases outside the gene matches. This CDR3 region has 17 residues. CDR3 nucleotides: TGTGCCAGCAGCTCCATGCCGACTAGCGGGAAAGGTGGCATTCAGTACTTC. Translated, it gives CASSSMPTSGKGGIQYF.

This clonotype was counted many times. The rearrangement links TRBV7-8 to TRBJ1-2; possible D gene TRBD1, 6 bases. The CDR3 sequence is 12 residues long. Deletions cut 4 bases from V and 5 bases from J, with 8 bases between. Germline-derived CDR1 and CDR2 are SGHVS and FQNEAQ. The DNA of the CDR3 is TGTGCCAGCAGCTCGGACAGATATGGCTACACCTTC. Translated: CASSSDRYGYTF.

V gene TRBV6-2 or TRBV6-3 combines with J gene TRBJ2-1, with 9 bases that match TRBD2. CDR3 length equals 20 residues. V was pared by 0 bases and J by 5 bases, with 17 bases of the junction left unmatched. CDR1 MNHEY and CDR2 SVGEGT come from the germline V gene. The CDR3 here is CASSYSTVRTGTSYDNEQFF. CDR3 in DNA: TGTGCCAGCAGTTACTCCACAGTGCGGACCGGGACTAGCTACGACAATGAGCAGTTCTTC.

This clonotype appeared a few times. This chain joins TRBV7-9 and TRBJ2-5; unclear D gene. With 1 base removed from V and 4 bases from J, the gap between germline ends came to 10 bases. Germline V lookup: CDR1 SEHNR, CDR2 FQNEAQ (reference sequence). This CDR3 spans 14 amino acids. CDR3 nucleotide sequence: TGTGCCAGCAGCTTAGTCAGGTTGGGAGAGACCCAGTACTTC. This encodes CASSLVRLGETQYF.

The rearrangement joins TRBV4-1 to TRBJ2-3; D not certain. V was cut by 0 bases and J by 1 base, with 8 bases left in between. This CDR3 is built from 15 residues. Germline CDR1 reads MGHRA; CDR2 reads YSYEKL. DNA for the CDR3: TGCGCCAGCAGCCAAGAATGGCCTGGCACAGATACGCAGTATTTT. Its translation: CASSQEWPGTDTQYF.

The chain recombines TRBV20-1 with TRBJ2-1; 7 bases agree with TRBD2. V gave up 5 bases and J gave up 9 bases; unmatched junction bases: 7. The CDR3 sequence is 12 residues long. Germline assignment: CDR1 DFQATT and CDR2 SNEGSKA (reference sequence). The DNA for the CDR3 is TGCAGTGCTCCCCTGCGGGAGTTTGAGCAGTTCTTC. It encodes CSAPLREFEQFF.

The chain joins TRBV7-9 to TRBJ2-3, with 8 bases that match TRBD2. V shed 8 bases and J 2 bases; nucleotides not matched to a gene: 12. CDR3 length: 16 amino acids. Germline V gives CDR1 SEHNR, CDR2 FQNEAQ (reference sequence). CDR3 amino acids: CASLLGSGSDTDTQYF. The CDR3 nucleotides are TGTGCCAGCCTATTGGGAAGCGGGAGCGACACAGATACGCAGTATTTT.

CDR3 in DNA: TGCGCCAGCAGCCAAGGAAAGGGGGATCAGCCCCAGCATTTT. Translated, it gives CASSQGKGDQPQHF. The chain has TRBV4-3 and TRBJ1-5, with a possible D match to TRBD1 (6 bases). Per the germline V gene, CDR1 is LGHNA and CDR2 is YSLEER. This CDR3 has 14 residues. Trimming left V 1 base short and J 5 bases short, with 9 bases between.

This clonotype was found a few times. The chain employs TRBV27 and TRBJ2-5; D is unclear. This CDR3 is 14 amino acids long. From germline, CDR1 is MNHEY and CDR2 SMNVEV (reference sequence). Trimming left V 6 bases short and J 1 base short, with 12 bases between. This CDR3 is CASSSFGGQETQYF. The CDR3 region has the DNA TGTGCCAGCAGCTCCTTTGGCGGCCAAGAGACCCAGTACTTC.

The V call is TRBV6-5, the J call TRBJ2-1; TRBD2 aligns across 9 bases. CDR3 size: 15 residues. Per germline, CDR1 MNHEY and CDR2 SVGAGI. V was pared by 5 bases and J by 4 bases, with 6 bases of the junction left unmatched. In DNA, the CDR3 is TGTGCCAGCAGTCATAAAGCGGGAGGATACAATGAGCAGTTCTTC. Protein product: CASSHKAGGYNEQFF.

The chain carries TRBV6-6 and TRBJ2-3, with 9 positions matching TRBD2. Germline-derived CDR1 and CDR2 are MNHNY and SVGAGI (reference sequence). The CDR3 runs to 16 residues. The V and J ends lost 2 bases and 3 bases, in that order; junction bases with no gene match: 6. The CDR3 region is CASSYPAAGGTDTQYF. CDR3 DNA: TGTGCCAGCAGTTACCCCGCGGCGGGAGGGACAGATACGCAGTATTTT.

The chain couples TRBV10-3 to TRBJ2-3; D possibly corresponds to TRBD2 (6 bases). Trimming stripped 4 bases from V and 0 bases from J, with 11 bases between. CDR3 length equals 15 residues. Germline lookup yields CDR1 ENHRY and CDR2 SYGVKD. The CDR3, as DNA: TGTGCCATCAGTGTCGCGGGAATTAGCACAGATACGCAGTATTTT. Its protein product is CAISVAGISTDTQYF.